The 10 T cell receptor beta chains below come from one sample, sequenced in a study of CD8 T cells in Susac syndrome. RNA totalling about 0.5 to 1 ug underwent reverse transcription with random hexamers. MiXCR, applied by TCRdb to the immunoSEQ multiplex PCR reads, yields one record per CDR3 protein. The sample has about 300,000 distinct CDR3 sequences; 65% to 90% are singletons. Material: CD8+ T cells from PBMCs. Receptors originate from a human donor with multiple sclerosis.

This chain links TRBV27 with TRBJ1-5, with D perhaps matching TRBD1 (5 bases). This CDR3 contains 14 residues. Per germline, CDR1 MNHEY and CDR2 SMNVEV (reference sequence). V lost 2 bases and J 7 bases, leaving 12 bases between the germline ends. CDR3 coding DNA: TGTGCCAGCAGTTTACGAGGGGAGGTACAGCCCCAGCATTTT. Residues: CASSLRGEVQPQHF.

The CDR3 region has the DNA TGCAGTGCTGGTGACCGACCACCGAGCGGGAGGGAAAATGAGCAGTTCTTC. Translating it yields CSAGDRPPSGRENEQFF. The chain recombines TRBV20-1 with TRBJ2-1; 10 nucleotides align to TRBD2. Per germline, CDR1 DFQATT and CDR2 SNEGSKA (reference sequence). V shed 5 bases and J 7 bases; nucleotides not matched to a gene: 17. The CDR3 loop spans 17 amino acids.

The genes are TRBV6-1 and TRBJ1-5; TRBD1 matches 9 bases. Germline-derived CDR1 and CDR2 are MNHNS and SASEGT. The CDR3 covers 15 residues. With V trimmed by 1 base and J by 8 bases, 6 bases remained unmatched. The CDR3 protein is CASSEGRDRVKPQHF. For the CDR3, the DNA is TGTGCCAGCAGTGAAGGCCGGGACAGGGTTAAGCCCCAGCATTTT.

The chain employs TRBV11-2 and TRBJ2-3; 14 positions agree with TRBD2. V lost 2 bases, J lost 0 bases, and 13 bases stayed unmatched. CDR3 length: 21 amino acids. Germline V gene sequence: CDR1 SGHAT, CDR2 FQNNGV. Written as DNA, the CDR3 is TGTGCCAGCAGCTTAAGCCGACTAGCGGGAGGGCCGGAAGGGAGCACAGATACGCAGTATTTT. Residues: CASSLSRLAGGPEGSTDTQYF.

The table lists this clonotype with a few counts. The rearrangement links TRBV4-3 to TRBJ1-3; D is undetermined. The CDR3 is 19 amino acids. V shed 3 bases and J shed 0 bases, with 21 bases lying between them. Germline CDR1 is LGHNA and CDR2 is YSLEER. This CDR3 reads CASSQKPPYSRASGNTIYF. DNA of the CDR3: TGCGCCAGCAGCCAGAAGCCCCCGTATTCGAGGGCCTCTGGAAACACCATATATTTT.

This clonotype came up a few times. V usage is TRBV19 and J usage is TRBJ1-1; no firm D call. Germline loops: CDR1 LNHDA, CDR2 SQIVND (reference sequence). The V gene lost 3 bases and the J gene lost 3 bases, with 14 bases spanning the gap. The CDR3 contains 15 residues. CDR3 nucleotides: TGTGCCAGTAGTATTCTTACCGACGGGGACACTGAAGCTTTCTTT. Translation gives CASSILTDGDTEAFF.

The rearrangement uses TRBV29-1 and TRBJ2-2, with D tentatively TRBD1 (5 bases). Germline-derived CDR1 and CDR2 are SQVTM and ANQGSEA. This CDR3 has 14 residues. Trimming removed 3 bases from V and 3 bases from J, with 11 bases in between. CDR3 bases: TGCAGCGTTGAGGTTCAGGGCTACACCGGGGAGCTGTTTTTT. It specifies CSVEVQGYTGELFF.

This rearrangement joins TRBV2 to TRBJ1-5; D uncertain. V shed 6 bases and J shed 0 bases, with 12 bases lying between them. This CDR3 region has 15 residues. CDR1 and CDR2 from the germline V gene are SNHLY and FYNNEI. The CDR3 reads CASSGRGDSNQPQHF. The DNA for the CDR3 is TGTGCCAGCAGCGGTAGAGGAGATAGCAATCAGCCCCAGCATTTT.

This chain connects TRBV4-1 to TRBJ2-7, with a possible D match to TRBD2 (5 bases). The length of the CDR3 is 15 residues. Germline V gene data show CDR1 as MGHRA and CDR2 as YSYEKL. The ends were cut back, 0 bases at V and 2 bases at J, with 11 bases in the middle. As DNA, the CDR3 is TGCGCCAGCAGCCAAGATTCCGGGATAGCCTACGAGCAGTACTTC. Residues: CASSQDSGIAYEQYF.

This chain connects TRBV7-9 to TRBJ2-3; D remains unclear. The CDR3 contains 17 residues. Trimming took off 1 base at V and 0 bases at J, with 14 bases between the two ends. From germline, CDR1 is SEHNR and CDR2 FQNEAQ (reference sequence). CDR3 sequence: CASSLEGRAASTDTQYF. DNA of the CDR3: TGTGCCAGCAGCTTAGAAGGAAGGGCCGCCAGCACAGATACGCAGTATTTT.